This record covers a single TCR beta chain. All enrollees were roughly 18 to 90 years old and from approximately 25 US areas. The entry originates in a study of blood T cell repertoires in COVID-19. With 0 bases removed from V and 0 bases from J, the gap between germline ends came to 10 bases. The CDR3 is 17 amino acids. The germline V gene encodes CDR1 SGHRS and CDR2 YFSETQ. Sequenced by immunoSEQ multiplex PCR; TCRdb stores in-frame clones only, minus some. Of 300,000 to 500,000 clones in the sample, roughly 90% are singletons; the top ten hold over 0.9%. The J gene is TRBJ1-6, the V gene TRBV5-1; tentative D call: TRBD1 (5 bases). The receptor was derived from a woman aged 30 to 39 with acute COVID-19. The source material was PBMCs or T cells enriched from blood (not recorded which). In DNA, the CDR3 is TGCGCCAGCAGCTTGGCCGACAGAACCTCCTATAATTCACCCCTCCACTTT. This gives the protein CASSLADRTSYNSPLHF. The whole variable domain, remainder taken from reference TRBV5-1 and TRBJ1-6, is KAGVTQTPRYLIKTRGQQVTLSCSPISGHRSVSWYQQTPGQGLQFLFEYFSETQRNKGNFPGRFSGRQFSNSRSEMNVSTLELGDSALYLCASSLADRTSYNSPLHFGNGTRLTVT.